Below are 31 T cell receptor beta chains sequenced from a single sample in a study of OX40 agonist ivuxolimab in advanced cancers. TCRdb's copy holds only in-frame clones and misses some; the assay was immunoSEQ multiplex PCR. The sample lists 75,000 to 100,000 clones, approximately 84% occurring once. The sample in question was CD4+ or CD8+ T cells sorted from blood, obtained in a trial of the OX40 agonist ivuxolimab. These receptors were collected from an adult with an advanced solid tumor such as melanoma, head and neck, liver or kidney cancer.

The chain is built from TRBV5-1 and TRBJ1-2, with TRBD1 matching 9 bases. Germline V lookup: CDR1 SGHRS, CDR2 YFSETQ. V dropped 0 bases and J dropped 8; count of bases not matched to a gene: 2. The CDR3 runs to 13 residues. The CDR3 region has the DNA TGCGCCAGCAGCTTGGGACAGGGGGAAGGCTACACCTTC. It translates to CASSLGQGEGYTF.

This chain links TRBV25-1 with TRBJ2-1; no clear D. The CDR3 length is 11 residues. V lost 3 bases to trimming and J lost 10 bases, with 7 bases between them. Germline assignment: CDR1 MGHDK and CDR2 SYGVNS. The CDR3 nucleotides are TGTGCCAGCAGTGACCTGGCGGAGCAGTTCTTC. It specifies CASSDLAEQFF.

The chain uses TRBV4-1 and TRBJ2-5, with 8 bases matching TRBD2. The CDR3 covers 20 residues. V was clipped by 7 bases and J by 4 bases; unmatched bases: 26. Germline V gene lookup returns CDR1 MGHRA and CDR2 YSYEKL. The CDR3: CASTRRLTSGSDVKPETQYF. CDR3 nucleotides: TGCGCCAGCACCCGGCGCCTGACGAGCGGGAGCGATGTCAAACCAGAGACCCAGTACTTC.

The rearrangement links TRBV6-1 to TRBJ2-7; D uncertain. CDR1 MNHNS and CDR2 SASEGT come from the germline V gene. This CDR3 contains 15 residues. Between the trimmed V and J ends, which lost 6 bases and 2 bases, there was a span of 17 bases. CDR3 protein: CASSVQPVGTYEQYF. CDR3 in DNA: TGTGCCAGCAGCGTACAGCCGGTTGGGACCTACGAGCAGTACTTC.

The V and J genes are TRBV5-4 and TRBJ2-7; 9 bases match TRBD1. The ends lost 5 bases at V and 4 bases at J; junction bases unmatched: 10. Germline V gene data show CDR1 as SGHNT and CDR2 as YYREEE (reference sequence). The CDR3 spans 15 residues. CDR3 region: CASRSTGQGRYEQYF. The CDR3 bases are TGTGCCAGCAGATCTACGGGACAGGGCAGGTACGAGCAGTACTTC.

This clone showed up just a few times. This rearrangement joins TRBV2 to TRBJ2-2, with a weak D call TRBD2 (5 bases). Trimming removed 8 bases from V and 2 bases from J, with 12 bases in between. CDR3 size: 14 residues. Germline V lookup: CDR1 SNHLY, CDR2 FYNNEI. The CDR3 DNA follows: TGTGCCAGCGAAGCGGAGAAAAACACCGGGGAGCTGTTTTTT. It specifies CASEAEKNTGELFF.

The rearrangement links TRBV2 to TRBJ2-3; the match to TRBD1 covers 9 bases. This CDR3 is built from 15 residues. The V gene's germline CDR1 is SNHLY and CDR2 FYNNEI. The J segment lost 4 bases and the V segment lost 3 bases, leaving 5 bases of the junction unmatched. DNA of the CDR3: TGTGCCAGCAGTGACGGGACAGGGATGCCAGATACGCAGTATTTT. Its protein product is CASSDGTGMPDTQYF.

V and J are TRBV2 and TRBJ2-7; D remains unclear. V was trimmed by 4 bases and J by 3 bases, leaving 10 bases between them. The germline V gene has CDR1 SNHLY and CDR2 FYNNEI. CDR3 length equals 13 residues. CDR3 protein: CASSGGLVYEQYF. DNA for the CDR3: TGTGCCAGCAGTGGCGGCTTGGTCTACGAGCAGTACTTC.

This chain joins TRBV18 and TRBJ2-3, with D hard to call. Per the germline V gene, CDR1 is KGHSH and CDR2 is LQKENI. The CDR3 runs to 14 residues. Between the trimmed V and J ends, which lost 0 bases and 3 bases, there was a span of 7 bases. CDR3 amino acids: CASSPPLTTDTQYF. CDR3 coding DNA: TGTGCCAGCTCACCACCATTGACTACAGATACGCAGTATTTT.

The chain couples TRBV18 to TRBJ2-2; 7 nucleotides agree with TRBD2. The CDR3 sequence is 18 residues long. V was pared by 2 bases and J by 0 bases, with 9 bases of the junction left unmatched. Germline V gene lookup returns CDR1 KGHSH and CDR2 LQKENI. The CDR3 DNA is TGTGCCAGCTCACCAAAGATGTGGGAGGGCCCGAACACCGGGGAGCTGTTTTTT. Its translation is CASSPKMWEGPNTGELFF.

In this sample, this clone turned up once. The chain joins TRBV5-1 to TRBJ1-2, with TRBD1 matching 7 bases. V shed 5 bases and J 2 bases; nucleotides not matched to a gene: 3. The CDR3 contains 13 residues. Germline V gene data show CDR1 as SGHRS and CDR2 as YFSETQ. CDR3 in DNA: TGCGCCAGCAGGTCGGGACAGAACTATGGCTACACCTTC. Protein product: CASRSGQNYGYTF.

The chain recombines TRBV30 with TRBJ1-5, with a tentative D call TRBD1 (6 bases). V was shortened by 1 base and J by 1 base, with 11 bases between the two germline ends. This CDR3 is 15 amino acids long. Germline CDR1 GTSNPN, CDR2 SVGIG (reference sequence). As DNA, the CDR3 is TGTGCCTGGAGTGATTACGGACAGAGCAATCAGCCCCAGCATTTT. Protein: CAWSDYGQSNQPQHF.

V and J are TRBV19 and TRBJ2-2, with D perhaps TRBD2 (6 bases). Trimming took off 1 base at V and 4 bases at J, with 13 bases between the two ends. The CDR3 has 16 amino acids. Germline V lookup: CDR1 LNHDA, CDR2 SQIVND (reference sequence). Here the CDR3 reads CASSIVTGVVTGELFF. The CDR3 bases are TGTGCCAGTAGTATAGTAACGGGAGTGGTCACCGGGGAGCTGTTTTTT. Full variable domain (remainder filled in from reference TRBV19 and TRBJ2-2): DGGITQSPKYLFRKEGQNVTLSCEQNLNHDAMYWYRQDPGQGLRLIYYSQIVNDFQKGDIAEGYSVSREKKESFPLTVTSAQKNPTAFYLCASSIVTGVVTGELFFGEGSRLTVL.

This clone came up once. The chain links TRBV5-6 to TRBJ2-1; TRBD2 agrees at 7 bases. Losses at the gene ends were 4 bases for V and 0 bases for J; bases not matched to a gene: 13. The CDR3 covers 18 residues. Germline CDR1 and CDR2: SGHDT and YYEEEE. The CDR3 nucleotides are TGTGCCAGCAGCCCCGGAAGGCGGGAGTCGAGCTCCTACAATGAGCAGTTCTTC. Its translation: CASSPGRRESSSYNEQFF.

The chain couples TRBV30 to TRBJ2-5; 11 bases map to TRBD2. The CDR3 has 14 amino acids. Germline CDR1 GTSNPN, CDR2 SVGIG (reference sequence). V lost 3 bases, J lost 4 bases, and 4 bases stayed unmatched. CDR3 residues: CAWRPSGRLETQYF. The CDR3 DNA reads TGTGCCTGGAGGCCTAGCGGGAGGCTAGAGACCCAGTACTTC. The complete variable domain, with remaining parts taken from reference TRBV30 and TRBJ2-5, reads SQTIHQWPATLVQPVGSPLSLECTVEGTSNPNLYWYRQAAGRGLQLLFYSVGIGQISSEVPQNLSASRPQDRQFILSSKKLLLSDSGFYLCAWRPSGRLETQYFGPGTRLLVL.

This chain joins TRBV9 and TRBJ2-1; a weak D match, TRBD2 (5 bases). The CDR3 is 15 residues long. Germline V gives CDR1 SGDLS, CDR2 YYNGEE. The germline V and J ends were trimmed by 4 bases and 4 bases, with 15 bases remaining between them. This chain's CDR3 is CASSPLEGSYNEQFF. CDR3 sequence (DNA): TGTGCCAGCAGCCCACTAGAGGGCTCGTACAATGAGCAGTTCTTC.

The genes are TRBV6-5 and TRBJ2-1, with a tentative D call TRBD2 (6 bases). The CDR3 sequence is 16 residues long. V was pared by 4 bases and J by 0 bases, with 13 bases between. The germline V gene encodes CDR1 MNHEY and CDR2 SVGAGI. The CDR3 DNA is TGTGCCAGCAGTTGGTATAGCGGAAGCTCCTACAATGAGCAGTTCTTC. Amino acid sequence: CASSWYSGSSYNEQFF.

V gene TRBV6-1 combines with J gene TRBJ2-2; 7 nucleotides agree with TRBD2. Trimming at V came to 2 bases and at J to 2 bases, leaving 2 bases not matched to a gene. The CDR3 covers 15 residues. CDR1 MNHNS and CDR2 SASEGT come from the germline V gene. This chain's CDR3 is CASSERLANTGELFF. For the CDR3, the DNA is TGTGCCAGCAGTGAACGACTAGCTAACACCGGGGAGCTGTTTTTT.

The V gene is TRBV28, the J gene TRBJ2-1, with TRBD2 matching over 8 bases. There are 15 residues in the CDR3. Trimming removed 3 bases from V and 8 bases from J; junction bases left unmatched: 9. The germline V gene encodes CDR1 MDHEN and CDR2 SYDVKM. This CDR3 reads CASSFGGTSLDEQFF. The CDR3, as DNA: TGTGCCAGCAGTTTCGGAGGGACTAGTCTCGATGAGCAGTTCTTC. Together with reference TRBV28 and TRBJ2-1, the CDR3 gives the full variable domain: DVKVTQSSRYLVKRTGEKVFLECVQDMDHENMFWYRQDPGLGLRLIYFSYDVKMKEKGDIPEGYSVSREKKERFSLILESASTNQTSMYLCASSFGGTSLDEQFFGPGTRLTVL.

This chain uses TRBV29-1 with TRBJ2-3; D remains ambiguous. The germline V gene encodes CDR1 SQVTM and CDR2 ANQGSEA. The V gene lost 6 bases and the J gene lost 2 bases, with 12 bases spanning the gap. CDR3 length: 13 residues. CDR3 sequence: CSVKDLFTDTQYF. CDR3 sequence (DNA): TGCAGCGTAAAAGACTTGTTCACAGATACGCAGTATTTT.

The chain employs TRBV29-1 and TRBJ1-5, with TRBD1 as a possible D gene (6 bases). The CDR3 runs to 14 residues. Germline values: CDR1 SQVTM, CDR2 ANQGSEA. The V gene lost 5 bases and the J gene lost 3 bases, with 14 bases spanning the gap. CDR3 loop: CSVIPGASNQPQHF. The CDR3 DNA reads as TGCAGCGTTATACCAGGGGCCTCCAATCAGCCCCAGCATTTT.

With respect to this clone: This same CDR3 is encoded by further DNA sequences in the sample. CDR3 DNA sequence: TGCAGCGCTGATGGGTACAATGAGCAGTTCTTC. Translation: CSADGYNEQFF. The V gene is TRBV29-1, the J gene TRBJ2-1; unclear D gene. Trimming removed 7 bases from V and 4 bases from J, with 8 bases in between. CDR1 and CDR2 (germline): SQVTM, ANQGSEA. The CDR3 consists of 11 residues.

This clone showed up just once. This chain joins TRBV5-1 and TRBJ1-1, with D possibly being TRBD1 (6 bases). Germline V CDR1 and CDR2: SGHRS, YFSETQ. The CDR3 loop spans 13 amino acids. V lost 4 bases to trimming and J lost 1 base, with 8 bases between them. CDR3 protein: CASSEGQNTEAFF. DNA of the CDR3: TGCGCCAGCAGCGAGGGACAGAACACTGAAGCTTTCTTT.

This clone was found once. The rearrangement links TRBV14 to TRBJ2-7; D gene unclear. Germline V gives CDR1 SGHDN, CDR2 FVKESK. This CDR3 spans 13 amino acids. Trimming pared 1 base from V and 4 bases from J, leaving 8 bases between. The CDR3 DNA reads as TGTGCCAGCAGCCAAGTTAGCAGATACGAGCAGTACTTC. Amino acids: CASSQVSRYEQYF.

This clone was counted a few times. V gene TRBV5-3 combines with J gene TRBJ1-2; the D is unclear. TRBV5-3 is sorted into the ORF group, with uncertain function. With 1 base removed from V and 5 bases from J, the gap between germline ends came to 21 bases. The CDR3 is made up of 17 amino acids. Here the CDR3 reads CARSLIGYRAAGYGYTF. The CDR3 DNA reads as TGTGCCAGAAGCTTGATTGGGTATAGGGCCGCGGGGTATGGCTACACCTTC.

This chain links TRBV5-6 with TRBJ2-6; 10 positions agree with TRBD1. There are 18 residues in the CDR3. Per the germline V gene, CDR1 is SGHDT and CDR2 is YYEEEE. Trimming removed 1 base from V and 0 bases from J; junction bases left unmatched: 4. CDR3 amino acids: CASSLWGQGSSGANVLTF. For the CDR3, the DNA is TGTGCCAGCAGCTTGTGGGGACAGGGGTCCTCTGGGGCCAACGTCCTGACTTTC.

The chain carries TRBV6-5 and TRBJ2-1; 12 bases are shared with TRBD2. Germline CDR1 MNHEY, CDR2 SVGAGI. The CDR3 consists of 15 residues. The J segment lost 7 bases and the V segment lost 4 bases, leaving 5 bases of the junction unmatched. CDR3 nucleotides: TGTGCCAGCAGTTCCCCGACTAGCGGGAGTAATGAGCAGTTCTTC. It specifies CASSSPTSGSNEQFF.

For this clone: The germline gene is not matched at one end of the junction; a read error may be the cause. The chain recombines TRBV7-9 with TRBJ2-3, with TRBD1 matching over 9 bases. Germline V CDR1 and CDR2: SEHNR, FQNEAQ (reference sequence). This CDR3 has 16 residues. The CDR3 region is CASSLNRGQVSEYAVF. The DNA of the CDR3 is TGTGCCAGCAGCTTAAACAGGGGGCAAGTCAGTGAATACGCAGTATTT.

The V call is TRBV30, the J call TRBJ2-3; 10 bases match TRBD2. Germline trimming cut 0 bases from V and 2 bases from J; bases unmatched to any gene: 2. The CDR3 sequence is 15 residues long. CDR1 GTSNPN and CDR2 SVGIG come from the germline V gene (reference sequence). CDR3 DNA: TGTGCCTGGAGTGTAACTAGCGGGACCACAGATACGCAGTATTTT. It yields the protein CAWSVTSGTTDTQYF. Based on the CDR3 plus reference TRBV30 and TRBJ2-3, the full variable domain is SQTIHQWPATLVQPVGSPLSLECTVEGTSNPNLYWYRQAAGRGLQLLFYSVGIGQISSEVPQNLSASRPQDRQFILSSKKLLLSDSGFYLCAWSVTSGTTDTQYFGPGTRLTVL.

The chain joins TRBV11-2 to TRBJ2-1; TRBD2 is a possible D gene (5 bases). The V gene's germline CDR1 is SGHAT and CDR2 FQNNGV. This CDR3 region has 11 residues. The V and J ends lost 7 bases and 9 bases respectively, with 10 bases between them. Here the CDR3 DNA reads TGTGCCAGCAACCGGGGTGTTGAGCAGTTCTTC. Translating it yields CASNRGVEQFF.

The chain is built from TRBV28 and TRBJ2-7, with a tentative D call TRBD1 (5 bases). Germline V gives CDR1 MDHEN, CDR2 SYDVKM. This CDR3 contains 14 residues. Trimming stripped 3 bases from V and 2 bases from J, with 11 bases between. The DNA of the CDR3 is TGTGCCAGCAGTTTCACAGGACGGACCTACGAGCAGTACTTC. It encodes CASSFTGRTYEQYF.